The sequence of this T cell receptor (beta chain) was determined in a study of CD8+CD57+ T cells in acquired aplastic anemia. About the study: Each DNA sample taken from sorted CD4+ and CD8+ cells came to around 2.9 ug on average.

The study's findings and limits: Between patients and controls, CD8+ Simpson's diversity did not vary significantly.

For CDR3 and TCR beta VDJ profiling, genomic DNA was the template used. TCRdb redid the calling of the reads with MiXCR, one entry per CDR3 protein. The table shows some 120,000 distinct CDR3 sequences, with 45% to 60% occurring only once. All sequencing subjects had displayed CD8+CD57+ cell expansion on flow cytometry. Comments on this clonotype: The antigen remains unidentified. The junction departs from germline at one end; a sequencing error may be responsible.

The clonotype comes from a human donor with aplastic anemia. Sequencing input: sorted CD4+, CD8+, or CD8+CD57+ T cells (not recorded which) from PBMCs.

The CDR3 coding sequence is TGTGCTAGCAGCTTTACCTATAGCGGGAGCGGTCCCGGGGAGCTGTTTTTT. Amino acids: CASSFTYSGSGPGELFF. The chain links TRBV7-7 to TRBJ2-2; 9 bases map to TRBD2. CDR3 length: 17 amino acids. CDR1 and CDR2 from the germline V gene are SSHAT and FNYEAQ (reference sequence).